This is a list of T cell receptor beta chains from one sample in a study of molecular identifiers for immune sequencing clone quantification. In TCRdb, the PCR reads were re-called with MiXCR into one record per CDR3 protein. The data contain around 40,000 distinct CDR3 sequences, under 20% of them singletons. Material for sequencing was naive CD8+ T cells from blood, with Jurkat cell RNA spiked in. Every receptor here comes from a human donor in good health. Some libraries in this study had Jurkat cell RNA spiked in. CDR3s include the opening cysteine and the closing phenylalanine or tryptophan. Each record gives: V gene, clone size, CDR3 length, D gene, J gene, CDR3 protein, CDR3 DNA. A D gene is named only where the DNA matches it firmly. Not every row has a clone size; where given, it reads once, few, many or a size class.

TRBV19,NA,14,TRBD1,TRBJ2-7,CASSTQGASYEQYF,TGTGCCAGTAGTACGCAGGGGGCGAGTTACGAGCAGTACTTC
TRBV29-1,NA,16,TRBD1,TRBJ2-6,CGVVDPGQLGANVLTF,TGCGGCGTCGTTGACCCGGGACAGCTTGGGGCCAACGTCCTGACTTTC
TRBV7-9,many,14,NA,TRBJ1-2,CASSLGAATYGYTF,TGTGCCAGCAGCTTAGGGGCCGCCACCTATGGCTACACCTTC
TRBV9,once,12,TRBD2,TRBJ2-1,CASSASGSEQFF,TGTGCCAGCAGCGCTAGCGGCAGTGAGCAGTTCTTC
TRBV6-2/TRBV6-3,many,16,NA,TRBJ2-7,CASSTRFGGLPYEQYF,TGTGCCAGCAGTACTCGTTTTGGGGGGCTTCCCTACGAGCAGTACTTC
TRBV5-6,many,20,NA,TRBJ2-4,CASTLFWSRGHNEDKNIQYF,TGTGCCAGCACCCTGTTTTGGTCGCGGGGGCATAACGAGGACAAAAACATTCAGTACTTC
TRBV7-9,few,12,NA,TRBJ2-2,CASSLDTGELFF,TGTGCCAGCAGCTTAGACACCGGGGAGCTGTTTTTT
TRBV2,many,16,NA,TRBJ2-3,CASSARQGGLTDTQYF,TGTGCCAGCAGCGCCCGTCAGGGGGGCCTCACAGATACGCAGTATTTT
TRBV5-4,NA,15,TRBD1,TRBJ2-2,CASSRQGSNTGELFF,TGTGCCAGCAGCAGACAGGGTTCGAACACCGGGGAGCTGTTTTTT
TRBV28,NA,14,TRBD1,TRBJ1-5,CASLQDRPNQPQHF,TGTGCCAGCCTACAGGACAGGCCAAATCAGCCCCAGCATTTT
TRBV27,NA,11,NA,TRBJ2-4,CASSNNGIQYF,TGTGCCAGCTCAAATAACGGCATTCAGTACTTC
TRBV20-1,many,16,NA,TRBJ1-5,CSARAPRGYSNQPQHF,TGCAGTGCTAGAGCCCCCAGGGGATATAGCAATCAGCCCCAGCATTTT
TRBV2,many,13,NA,TRBJ2-5,CASSDVYQETQYF,TGTGCCAGCAGTGACGTATACCAAGAGACCCAGTACTTC
TRBV6-2/TRBV6-3,many,19,NA,TRBJ2-4,CASSYSMMRRVLAKNIQYF,TGTGCCAGCAGTTACTCGATGATGCGGCGGGTCCTAGCCAAAAACATTCAGTACTTC
TRBV6-5,NA,15,NA,TRBJ2-7,CASSTGKRGSYGQYF,TGTGCCAGCAGTACGGGAAAACGGGGATCGTACGGGCAGTACTTC
TRBV3-1,NA,16,NA,TRBJ2-1,CASSQARGPPGDEQFF,TGTGCCAGCAGCCAAGCTCGGGGGCCCCCAGGAGATGAGCAGTTCTTC
TRBV12-3/TRBV12-4,NA,14,TRBD2,TRBJ2-1,CASSSLAGYNEQFF,TGTGCCAGCAGTTCACTAGCGGGGTACAATGAGCAGTTCTTC
TRBV27,NA,18,TRBD1,TRBJ1-5,CASSLWAGGVSSNQPQHF,TGTGCCAGCAGTTTATGGGCAGGGGGCGTCTCTAGCAATCAGCCCCAGCATTTT
TRBV7-6,many,14,NA,TRBJ2-2,CASSLGLSAGELFF,TGTGCCAGCAGCCTGGGCCTATCGGCCGGGGAGCTGTTTTTT
TRBV4-3,many,19,TRBD2,TRBJ2-3,CASSQEVPAGGRLFATQYF,TGCGCCAGCAGCCAAGAGGTACCAGCGGGAGGGCGATTATTCGCTACGCAGTATTTT
TRBV7-6,medium-sized,16,NA,TRBJ2-3,CASSPSPQRPTDTQYF,TGTGCCAGCAGCCCTAGTCCCCAAAGGCCTACAGATACGCAGTATTTT